This TCR beta chain was observed in a study of cytotoxic CD8 clonotypes in ibrutinib-treated CLL. For the study at large: Once treatment had gone on for a median of around eleven months, range 6 to 36, response samples were drawn.

Sequencing was designed to attain a depth spanning 1 in 200,000 to 1 in 1 million T cells. Some clones are missing from TCRdb's copy, which holds only in-frame ones; the method was immunoSEQ multiplex PCR. The sample records roughly 190,000 clones, around three quarters being singletons. The CDR3 sequence is 17 residues long. The chain is built from TRBV21-1 and TRBJ2-4; the D call in the table, TRBD2, was not verified against the DNA. TRBV21-1 represents a pseudogene. This specimen was PBMCs, taken after 24 months of ibrutinib treatment. The TCR originated in a human donor with chronic lymphocytic leukemia. The CDR3 DNA reads as TGTGCCAGCAGCAAAATCACGGGATCGGACTTTAAAAACATTCAGTACTTC. Encoded protein: CASSKITGSDFKNIQYF.